A selection of T cell receptor beta chains follows, all from one sample in a study of T cell repertoires in cytomegalovirus infection. Via MiXCR, TCRdb re-called the reads, giving one row per CDR3 protein. The repertoire holds 150,000 to 200,000 distinct CDR3 sequences, with 13% to 15% as singletons. Specimen: PBMCs. The receptors were sampled from a human donor in good health (CMV status not recorded). Some clones in this sample may be carry-over from other donors' samples. The conserved cysteine and the conserved F or W are not part of the CDR3 here. Clone size is shown for a subset of rows, as once, few, many or a class of expanded clone.

TRBJ2-4,many,TRBV11-2,19,ASSSTGTPTPYNSAKNIQY
TRBJ2-1,many,TRBV7-2,14,ASSLMPSGGANEQF
TRBJ1-1,NA,TRBV7-3,11,ASRVSLGTEAF
TRBJ2-3,few,TRBV12-3/TRBV12-4,13,ASSLEGGRTDTQY
TRBJ2-7,many,TRBV7-9,14,ASSPTGYKQSPEQY
TRBJ1-1,few,TRBV29-1,10,SAKGHNTEAF
TRBJ2-1,many,TRBV19,13,ASSIGTGLFNEQF
TRBJ1-1,few,TRBV19,13,ATNPSLGANTEAF
TRBJ1-2,few,TRBV12-3/TRBV12-4,10,ASRPTGDGYT
TRBJ1-1,NA,TRBV10-3,10,ATGPLNTEAF
TRBJ2-4,many,TRBV6-2/TRBV6-3,12,ASTSLLAKNIQY
TRBJ1-5,NA,TRBV15,13,ATSRIRSHNQPQH
TRBJ2-5,NA,TRBV20-1,11,SAPGQYQETQY
TRBJ1-5,many,TRBV7-8,13,ASSSPGGGRQPQH
TRBJ2-1,many,TRBV11-1,13,ASSLPGLEADEQF
TRBJ2-7,many,TRBV12-3/TRBV12-4,12,ASTISGRAGEQY
TRBJ2-5,many,TRBV7-2,9,ASSNGETQY
TRBJ2-5,many,TRBV28,13,ASSSRTGYQETQY
TRBJ2-1,many,TRBV28,15,ASSSRTSGRLSNEQF
TRBJ1-1,few,TRBV28,12,ASSLWEAGTEAF
TRBJ2-1,few,TRBV14,13,ASSPWRSSYNEQF
TRBJ1-1,few,TRBV29-1,15,SVDLRGGYDRGTEAF
TRBJ2-7,many,TRBV3-1,17,ASSPGLAGGGRLRYEQY
TRBJ1-5,many,TRBV2,12,ASSESGGNQPQH
TRBJ1-2,many,TRBV7-2,13,ASSPKAGDPYGYT
TRBJ2-6,many,TRBV7-2,11,ASLISGANVLT
TRBJ2-7,few,TRBV27,12,ASGRLPAPYEQY
TRBJ2-3,many,TRBV20-1,13,SARMGDRDTDTQY
TRBJ2-3,many,TRBV7-3,13,ASSFSGLAVDTQY
TRBJ2-7,few,TRBV29-1,9,SVGEVHEQY
TRBJ2-1,many,TRBV28,13,ASSSTNSVYNEQF
TRBJ1-1,many,TRBV4-1,13,ASQDLVALNTEAF
TRBJ2-7,many,TRBV7-9,13,ASSSTRDRTYEQY
TRBJ1-4,many,TRBV7-9,12,ASSPAGAWEKLF
TRBJ1-1,many,TRBV7-9,10,ASSLAFSEAF
TRBJ1-4,many,TRBV7-2,11,ASSLAGGEKLF
TRBJ1-2,many,TRBV7-3,12,ASSLRAGSYGYT
TRBJ2-2,NA,TRBV19,14,ASSLAGGPVVGELF
TRBJ1-5,NA,TRBV28,14,ASIYTGGRSNQPQH